The source of this T cell receptor (beta chain) is a study of blood T cells in healthy people across ages (dated by TCRdb to the mid-2010s). About the investigation overall: In model experiments, roughly one uniquely barcoded TCR beta cDNA molecule per two T cells was captured by template switching. To avoid experimental bias, donors of different ages were spread randomly across the sequencing lanes. The donors were divided into four age groups: young (average approximately 17 years), middle-aged (over 35), aged (approximately 62) and long-lived (about 80). The study measured age-related changes in TCR beta repertoire diversity using deep sequencing normalized with unique cDNA molecular identifiers. The study analyzed two additional independent replicas of 1 million unique cDNA reads from the same blood draw for two donors, one aged 18 to 29 and one aged 80 or older. The investigation overall reported the following: Compared with the aged group, the long-lived group had more naive CD4+ T cells, fewer expanded clones and increased TCR diversity, a pattern suggesting age selection. There was a strong correlation between observed TCR beta diversity and the percentage of naive T cells measured by flow cytometry. Estimates of total diversity from one million sequenced T cells were regarded as lower bounds and underestimates. Bulk unsorted PBMC profiling prevented conclusive comparison of naive and antigen-experienced compartments. Donor CMV infection status was unknown, potentially confounding age-related changes in expanded clonotypes. Observed TCR beta diversity per million T cells fell roughly linearly with age, and a significant reduction was already apparent by age around 40.

Library construction relied on 5' RACE. The sequencing machine was an Illumina HiSeq 2500. A second PCR of roughly 7 to 11 cycles was performed with a sample-barcoded 5' primer and a J-beta primer mix. A template-switch 5' adaptor carrying 12 random nucleotides introduced a unique molecular identifier onto each TCR beta cDNA molecule. At least 2.5 million CDR3-containing paired-end reads were obtained from each sample. The Mint cDNA synthesis kit, primed by a TRBC-specific oligonucleotide, was used to synthesize first-strand cDNA from all RNA. Following uracil-DNA glycosylase treatment, a first 18-cycle PCR with universal primers M1SS and BC2_uni_R was performed on all cDNA. As for the original processing: For normalization, 1 million high-quality reads were randomly selected from each sample, with every read carrying a distinct molecular identifier. Instead of being binned into consensus sequences, reads that shared molecular identifiers were thrown out. MiTCR, with a Q25 quality threshold and the strictest error-elimination algorithm, was used for CDR3 identification, clonotype clustering and error correction. A nonparametric unseen species model with Euler transformation was used to estimate lower-bound total TCR beta diversity. TCRdb reanalyzed the raw reads on its own, using fastp at Q25 for trimming and MiXCR for clone calling, and kept in-frame beta chains. For every CDR3 protein sequence, its rows merge into one entry that carries the most common genes and DNA. These V and J calls are TCRdb output, not the study's own analysis. Here the sample has roughly 2 million distinct CDR3 sequences; around 48% occur a single time. The ten largest clones capture less than 2.5% of the sample.

The approximately 39 donors, aged about 6 to 90 years, were systemically healthy Caucasian individuals from Russia. Each donor gave ten milliliters of peripheral blood, drawn into EDTA-treated Vacutainer tubes. Ficoll-Paque density-gradient centrifugation was used to isolate PBMCs, with at least 6 million obtained per sample. Trizol reagent was used to extract total RNA from the PBMCs, yielding at least 5.5 micrograms per sample. The percentages of naive CD45RAhigh/CD27high T cells were determined by flow cytometry on a PBMC aliquot from every donor. Comment on this clonotype: Its antigen is currently not known. No base quality values were provided; no much bigger clone lies one nucleotide off.

The germline V gene specifies MNHEY as CDR1 and SVGEGT as CDR2. From cysteine to phenylalanine, the CDR3 is 16 amino acids long. The kept DNA is CDR3 alone, 48 bases in frame from the first base. V is reduced by 9 bases and J by 0 bases, leaving a spacing of 19 bases between them. Material for sequencing was blood. The V and J genes are TRBV6-2 or TRBV6-3 and TRBJ2-3, with a weak D call of TRBD2 (5 bases match). This receptor was identified in a woman aged 40-49 years in good health. The nucleotides are TGTGCCAGTAGTGGACGGATGTGGACTAGCACAGATACGCAGTATTTT. Translation gives CASSGRMWTSTDTQYF.